Presented here are 21 T cell receptor beta chains from one specimen sequenced in a study of OX40 agonist ivuxolimab in advanced cancers. Profiling relied on immunoSEQ multiplex PCR, and the TCRdb table lists in-frame clones only, not all of them. The sample contains approximately 82,000 clones, more than 80% of which appear only once. This specimen was CD4+ or CD8+ T cells sorted from blood, taken in a trial of the OX40 agonist ivuxolimab. The receptor source for this set is an adult with an advanced solid tumor such as melanoma, head and neck, liver or kidney cancer.

This rearrangement joins TRBV2 to TRBJ2-7; D uncertain. The CDR3 extends over 15 amino acids. Trimming cost V 2 bases and J 0 bases, with 11 bases left between them. The germline V gene has CDR1 SNHLY and CDR2 FYNNEI. The DNA for the CDR3 is TGTGCCAGCAGTGAACGGGTCACAAGCTCCTACGAGCAGTACTTC. Amino acid sequence: CASSERVTSSYEQYF.

The V gene is TRBV19, the J gene TRBJ1-1; no clear D. The CDR3 consists of 13 residues. Germline CDR1 is LNHDA and CDR2 is SQIVND (reference sequence). V lost 5 bases and J lost 2, with 9 bases in between. This chain's CDR3 is CASSAQANTEAFF. The CDR3 coding sequence is TGTGCCAGTAGTGCGCAGGCCAACACTGAAGCTTTCTTT.

The chain has TRBV19 and TRBJ2-7, with D perhaps TRBD2 (6 bases). The germline V and J ends were trimmed by 5 bases and 0 bases, with 14 bases remaining between them. The CDR3 length is 15 residues. Germline values: CDR1 LNHDA, CDR2 SQIVND (reference sequence). CDR3 sequence: CASSPRGANSYEQYF. CDR3 bases: TGTGCCAGTAGTCCCCGCGGGGCCAACTCCTACGAGCAGTACTTC. Complete variable domain (other parts from reference TRBV19 and TRBJ2-7): DGGITQSPKYLFRKEGQNVTLSCEQNLNHDAMYWYRQDPGQGLRLIYYSQIVNDFQKGDIAEGYSVSREKKESFPLTVTSAQKNPTAFYLCASSPRGANSYEQYFGPGTRLTVT.

The chain recombines TRBV19 with TRBJ2-7, with 8 bases that match TRBD1. The CDR3 is 15 residues long. Germline V lookup: CDR1 LNHDA, CDR2 SQIVND (reference sequence). J lost 6 bases, V lost 3 bases, and 10 bases had no gene match. The chain's CDR3 is CASSITSDRAFEQYF. The CDR3 coding sequence is TGTGCCAGTAGTATCACTTCGGACAGGGCATTCGAGCAGTACTTC. The full variable domain, in which reference TRBV19 and TRBJ2-7 provide the parts outside the CDR3, is DGGITQSPKYLFRKEGQNVTLSCEQNLNHDAMYWYRQDPGQGLRLIYYSQIVNDFQKGDIAEGYSVSREKKESFPLTVTSAQKNPTAFYLCASSITSDRAFEQYFGPGTRLTVT.

In its sample, this clone was seen a few times. This chain's CDR3 is CATRARANSPLHF. For the CDR3, the DNA is TGTGCCACGAGGGCACGAGCTAATTCACCCCTCCACTTT. This chain connects TRBV30 to TRBJ1-6; no clear D. Trimming left V 8 bases short and J 6 bases short, with 14 bases between. Germline V gene data show CDR1 as GTSNPN and CDR2 as SVGIG (reference sequence). CDR3 length: 13 residues. The full variable domain, rest sourced from reference TRBV30 and TRBJ1-6, is SQTIHQWPATLVQPVGSPLSLECTVEGTSNPNLYWYRQAAGRGLQLLFYSVGIGQISSEVPQNLSASRPQDRQFILSSKKLLLSDSGFYLCATRARANSPLHFGNGTRLTVT.

The V gene is TRBV7-2, the J gene TRBJ1-2; weak D call: TRBD1 (6 bases). Germline-derived CDR1 and CDR2 are SGHTA and FQGNSA. Trimming shortened V by 1 base and J by 9 bases, and 9 bases separated the two germline ends. The CDR3 has 12 residues. The CDR3 sequence is CASSLERGSYTF. The CDR3 DNA reads as TGTGCCAGCAGCTTAGAGAGGGGGAGCTACACCTTC.

The V gene is TRBV19, the J gene TRBJ2-5; TRBD2 agrees at 9 bases. J gave up 2 bases and V 3 bases, and 7 bases lay outside the gene matches. This CDR3 spans 16 amino acids. CDR1 and CDR2 from the germline V gene are LNHDA and SQIVND (reference sequence). The CDR3 coding sequence is TGTGCCAGTAGTATGCCAAGCGGGGGGATTCAAGAGACCCAGTACTTC. Translated: CASSMPSGGIQETQYF.

This chain links TRBV9 with TRBJ2-7; possible D gene TRBD1, 6 bases. The CDR3 contains 14 residues. V was trimmed by 2 bases and J by 5 bases, leaving 14 bases between them. Per the germline V gene, CDR1 is SGDLS and CDR2 is YYNGEE. CDR3 bases: TGTGCCAGCAGCGTGTCCGCAGGGGAGCACGAGCAGTACTTC. It is translated as CASSVSAGEHEQYF. Full variable domain (missing parts from reference TRBV9 and TRBJ2-7): DSGVTQTPKHLITATGQRVTLRCSPRSGDLSVYWYQQSLDQGLQFLIQYYNGEERAKGNILERFSAQQFPDLHSELNLSSLELGDSALYFCASSVSAGEHEQYFGPGTRLTVT.

This chain uses TRBV4-1 with TRBJ1-5; a possible D gene is TRBD1 (5 bases). The V end lost 0 bases, the J end lost 5 bases, and 14 bases lay between the germline ends. CDR1 and CDR2 from the germline V gene are MGHRA and YSYEKL. This CDR3 spans 16 amino acids. In nucleotides, the CDR3 is TGCGCCAGCAGCCAAGATTCGGCAGGGTCGCATCAGCCCCAGCATTTT. Encoded protein: CASSQDSAGSHQPQHF.

The chain recombines TRBV5-1 with TRBJ2-7, with TRBD1 identical over 7 bases. The germline V gene encodes CDR1 SGHRS and CDR2 YFSETQ. This CDR3 spans 15 amino acids. Trimming took 3 bases from V and 0 from J; bases not matched to a gene: 6. CDR3 loop: CASSSTGANSYEQYF. CDR3 DNA: TGCGCCAGCAGCTCAACAGGGGCCAACTCCTACGAGCAGTACTTC.

This sequence joins TRBV18 and TRBJ2-7; TRBD1 is a possible D gene (6 bases). Germline V gene sequence: CDR1 KGHSH, CDR2 LQKENI. CDR3 length: 15 amino acids. The V end was cut by 3 bases, the J end by 4 bases, with 16 bases between. The CDR3 is CASSPGAGLQYEQYF. The CDR3 nucleotides read TGTGCCAGCTCACCGGGGGCAGGGCTACAATACGAGCAGTACTTC.

This clone was seen only a few times. The chain uses TRBV30 and TRBJ1-2; unclear D gene. The CDR3 has 13 amino acids. CDR1 is GTSNPN, CDR2 SVGIG, per germline (reference sequence). V was shortened by 0 bases and J by 4 bases, with 9 bases between the two germline ends. The CDR3 protein is CAWSVGLGYGYTF. The CDR3 DNA reads as TGTGCCTGGAGTGTAGGTTTGGGCTATGGCTACACCTTC. The full variable domain, rest sourced from reference TRBV30 and TRBJ1-2, is SQTIHQWPATLVQPVGSPLSLECTVEGTSNPNLYWYRQAAGRGLQLLFYSVGIGQISSEVPQNLSASRPQDRQFILSSKKLLLSDSGFYLCAWSVGLGYGYTFGSGTRLTVV.

The V call is TRBV5-1, the J call TRBJ1-6; 7 bases map to TRBD1. This CDR3 has 16 amino acids. Germline V CDR1 and CDR2: SGHRS, YFSETQ. V dropped 2 bases and J dropped 5; count of bases not matched to a gene: 7. The CDR3 spells CASSLSTGSDNSPLHF. The CDR3 nucleotides are TGCGCCAGCAGCTTATCGACAGGGTCCGATAATTCACCCCTCCACTTT.

In DNA, the CDR3 is TGTGCCTGGAGTAAGGGCTCTGGAAACACCATATATTTT. Its translation: CAWSKGSGNTIYF. J is TRBJ1-3 and V is TRBV30; D is uncertain. Germline V CDR1 and CDR2: GTSNPN, SVGIG (reference sequence). CDR3 length: 13 amino acids. V was clipped by 2 bases and J by 0 bases, with 5 bases between them.

This chain joins TRBV10-2 and TRBJ2-2, with a possible D match to TRBD2 (7 bases). Germline CDR1 reads WSHSY; CDR2 reads SAAADI. The CDR3 spans 15 residues. The V and J ends lost 2 bases and 3 bases respectively, with 10 bases between them. CDR3 amino acids: CASSERGRDTGELFF. The CDR3 DNA reads as TGCGCCAGCAGTGAGAGGGGGAGGGACACCGGGGAGCTGTTTTTT.

Concerning this clone: Relative to the germline gene, one junction end is altered; a read error may explain this. This chain uses TRBV7-7 with TRBJ1-1; no clear D. The CDR3 sequence is 13 residues long. Germline CDR1 SSHAT, CDR2 FNYEAQ (reference sequence). The CDR3 DNA reads TGTGCTAGCAGCCAAATCACTCGGGCTGAAGCTTTCTTT. Its translation is CASSQITRAEAFF.

This chain uses TRBV7-2 with TRBJ2-5; TRBD2 matches at 14 bases. After removal of 5 bases from V and 5 bases from J, the junction contained 10 bases not matched to a gene. CDR3 length equals 17 residues. Germline lookup yields CDR1 SGHTA and CDR2 FQGNSA. The CDR3 protein is CASSLVTSGGAMETQYF. The CDR3 nucleotides read TGTGCCAGCAGCCTGGTGACTAGCGGGGGGGCTATGGAGACCCAGTACTTC.

The chain links TRBV4-3 to TRBJ1-3; the D is unclear. The V end lost 4 bases, the J end lost 0 bases, and 7 bases lay between the germline ends. Germline assignment: CDR1 LGHNA and CDR2 YSLEER. The CDR3 length is 14 residues. The CDR3 region is CASSPSSSGNTIYF. In DNA, the CDR3 is TGCGCCAGCAGCCCGAGTAGCTCTGGAAACACCATATATTTT.

The J gene is TRBJ2-1, the V gene TRBV15; the match to TRBD1 covers 10 bases. This CDR3 contains 16 residues. Looked up from germline, CDR1 is LNHNV and CDR2 is YYDKDF (reference sequence). Trimming removed 5 bases from V and 2 bases from J; junction bases left unmatched: 6. CDR3 in DNA: TGTGCCACCAGCTTCTCCGGGACAGGGGCCTACAATGAGCAGTTCTTC. It specifies CATSFSGTGAYNEQFF.

The rearrangement links TRBV7-3 to TRBJ2-1; no clear D gene. Trimming removed 0 bases at V and 4 bases at J, with 4 bases between. CDR1 SGHTA and CDR2 FQGTGA come from the germline V gene. The CDR3 has 13 amino acids. The CDR3 bases are TGTGCCAGCAGCTTAACGAGTTACAATGAGCAGTTCTTC. This encodes CASSLTSYNEQFF.

This chain connects TRBV6-1 to TRBJ1-1; a weak D match, TRBD1 (5 bases). This CDR3 contains 13 residues. CDR1 MNHNS and CDR2 SASEGT come from the germline V gene. Trimming removed 8 bases at V and 1 base at J, with 11 bases between. DNA of the CDR3: TGTGCCAGCGGGGCACTCGAGAACACTGAAGCTTTCTTT. Protein sequence: CASGALENTEAFF.